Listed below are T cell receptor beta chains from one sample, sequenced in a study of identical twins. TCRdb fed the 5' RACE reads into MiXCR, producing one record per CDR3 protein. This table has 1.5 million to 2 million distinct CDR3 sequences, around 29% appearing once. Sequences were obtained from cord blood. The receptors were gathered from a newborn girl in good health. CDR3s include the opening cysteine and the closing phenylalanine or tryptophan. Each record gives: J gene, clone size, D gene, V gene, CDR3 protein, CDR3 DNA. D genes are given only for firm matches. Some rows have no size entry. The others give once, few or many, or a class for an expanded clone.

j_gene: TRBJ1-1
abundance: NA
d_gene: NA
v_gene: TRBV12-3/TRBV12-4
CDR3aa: CASSGLPGSNTEAFF
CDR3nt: TGTGCCAGCAGTGGCCTACCCGGGTCGAACACTGAAGCTTTCTTT

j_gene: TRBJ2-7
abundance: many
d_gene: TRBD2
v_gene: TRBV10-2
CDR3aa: CASTQTSGSLYEQYF
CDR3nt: TGCGCCAGCACCCAGACTAGCGGATCTCTGTACGAGCAGTACTTC

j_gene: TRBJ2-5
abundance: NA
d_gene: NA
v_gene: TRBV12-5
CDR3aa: CASGFGKQETQYF
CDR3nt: TGTGCTAGTGGTTTCGGAAAACAAGAGACCCAGTACTTC

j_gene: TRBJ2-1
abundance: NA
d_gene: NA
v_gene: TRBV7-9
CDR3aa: CASSLGDNGQFF
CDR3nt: TGTGCCAGCAGCTTAGGGGACAATGGGCAGTTCTTC

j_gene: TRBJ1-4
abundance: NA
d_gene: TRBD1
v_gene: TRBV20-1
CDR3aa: CSAMDRTNEKLFF
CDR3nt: TGCAGTGCTATGGACAGGACCAATGAAAAACTGTTTTTT

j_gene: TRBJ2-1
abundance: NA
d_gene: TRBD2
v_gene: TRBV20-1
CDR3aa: CSASREGTFNEQFF
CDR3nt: TGCAGTGCTAGTAGGGAGGGCACCTTCAATGAGCAGTTCTTC

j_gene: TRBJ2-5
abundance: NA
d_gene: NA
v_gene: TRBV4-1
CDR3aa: CARDSCSNEQYF
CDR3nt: TGCGCCAGGGACAGTTGCTCCAATGAGCAGTACTTC

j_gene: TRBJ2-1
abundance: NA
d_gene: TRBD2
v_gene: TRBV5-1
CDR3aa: CASSLKPLAGGNEQFF
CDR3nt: TGCGCCAGCAGCTTGAAACCCCTAGCGGGAGGGAATGAGCAGTTCTTC

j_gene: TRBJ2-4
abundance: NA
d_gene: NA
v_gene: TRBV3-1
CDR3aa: CASSQVWNIQYF
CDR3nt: TGTGCCAGCAGCCAAGTATGGAACATTCAGTACTTC

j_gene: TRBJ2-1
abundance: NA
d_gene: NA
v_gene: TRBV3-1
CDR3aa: CASSQGMWGPSSYNEQFF
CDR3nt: TGTGCCAGCAGCCAAGGAATGTGGGGGCCTAGCTCCTACAATGAGCAGTTCTTC

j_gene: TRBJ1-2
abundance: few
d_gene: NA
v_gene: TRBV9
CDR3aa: CASSVVAGGPYGYTF
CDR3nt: TGTGCCAGCAGCGTAGTCGCGGGGGGCCCCTATGGCTACACCTTC

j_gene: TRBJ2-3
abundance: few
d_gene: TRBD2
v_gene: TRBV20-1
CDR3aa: CSASVAGVTDTQYF
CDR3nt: TGCAGTGCTAGCGTAGCGGGAGTCACAGATACGCAGTATTTT

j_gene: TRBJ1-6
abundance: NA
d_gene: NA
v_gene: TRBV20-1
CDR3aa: CSARAGNNSPLHF
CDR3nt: TGCAGTGCTAGAGCGGGGAACAATTCACCCCTCCACTTT

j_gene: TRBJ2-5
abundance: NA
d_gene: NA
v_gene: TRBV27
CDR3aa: CASNPKETQYF
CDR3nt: TGTGCCAGCAACCCGAAGGAGACCCAGTACTTC

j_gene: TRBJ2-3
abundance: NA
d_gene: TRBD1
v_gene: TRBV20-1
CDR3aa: CSARDRTGSRDTQYF
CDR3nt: TGCAGTGCTAGAGATCGGACAGGTAGCAGAGATACGCAGTATTTT

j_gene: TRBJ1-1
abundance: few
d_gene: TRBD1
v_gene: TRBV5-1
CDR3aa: CASSPTGLSTEAFF
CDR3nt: TGCGCCAGCAGCCCGACAGGGCTGAGCACTGAAGCTTTCTTT

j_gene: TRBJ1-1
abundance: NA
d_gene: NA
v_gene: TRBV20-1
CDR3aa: CSATGRVLVITEAFF
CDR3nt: TGCAGTGCGACGGGCAGGGTATTGGTGATCACTGAAGCTTTCTTT

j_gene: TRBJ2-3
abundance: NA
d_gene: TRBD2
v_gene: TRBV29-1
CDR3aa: CSVARLATGTDTQYF
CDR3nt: TGCAGCGTTGCACGACTAGCGACTGGCACAGATACGCAGTATTTT

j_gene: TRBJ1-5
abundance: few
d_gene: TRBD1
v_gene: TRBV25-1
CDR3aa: CASSELGTESNQPQHF
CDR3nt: TGTGCCAGCAGTGAATTAGGGACAGAGAGCAATCAGCCCCAGCATTTT

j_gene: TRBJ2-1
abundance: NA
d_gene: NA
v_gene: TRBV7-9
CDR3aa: CASTSGPGNEQFF
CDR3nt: TGTGCCAGCACTTCAGGCCCGGGCAATGAGCAGTTCTTC

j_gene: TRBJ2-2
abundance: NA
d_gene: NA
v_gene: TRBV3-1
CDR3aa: CASSQVNGRTNTGELFF
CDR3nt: TGTGCCAGCAGCCAAGTTAACGGCCGAACTAACACCGGGGAGCTGTTTTTT

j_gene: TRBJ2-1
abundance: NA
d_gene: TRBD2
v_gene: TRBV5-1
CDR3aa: CASSLEWLADNEQFF
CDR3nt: TGCGCCAGCAGCTTGGAATGGCTAGCGGACAATGAGCAGTTCTTC

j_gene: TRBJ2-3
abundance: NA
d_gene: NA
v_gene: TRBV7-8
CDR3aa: CASSRDLTQYF
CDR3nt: TGTGCCAGCAGCCGGGACCTTACGCAGTATTTT

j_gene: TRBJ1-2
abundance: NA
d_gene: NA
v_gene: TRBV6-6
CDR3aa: CASSVDSARGYTF
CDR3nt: TGTGCCAGCAGTGTGGACTCCGCAAGGGGCTACACCTTC

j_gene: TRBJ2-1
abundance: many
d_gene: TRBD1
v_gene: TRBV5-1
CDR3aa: CASSWTGGSYNEQFF
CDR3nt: TGCGCCAGCAGCTGGACAGGGGGGTCCTACAATGAGCAGTTCTTC

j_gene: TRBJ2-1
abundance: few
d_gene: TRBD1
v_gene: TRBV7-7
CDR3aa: CASSPRTGSSSYNEQFF
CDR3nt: TGTGCTAGCAGCCCCCGGACAGGCTCAAGCTCCTACAATGAGCAGTTCTTC

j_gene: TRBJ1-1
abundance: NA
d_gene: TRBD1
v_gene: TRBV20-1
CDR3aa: CSAAAPGTGVSTEAFF
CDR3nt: TGCAGTGCCGCGGCTCCCGGGACAGGGGTTAGCACTGAAGCTTTCTTT

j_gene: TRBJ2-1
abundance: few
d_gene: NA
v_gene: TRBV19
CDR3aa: CASSTGGGSYEQFF
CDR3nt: TGTGCCAGTAGCACAGGGGGGGGTAGCTATGAGCAGTTCTTC

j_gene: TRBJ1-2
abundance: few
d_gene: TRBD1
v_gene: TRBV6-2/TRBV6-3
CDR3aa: CASSYGDRSYGYTF
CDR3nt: TGTGCCAGCAGTTACGGGGACAGAAGTTATGGCTACACCTTC

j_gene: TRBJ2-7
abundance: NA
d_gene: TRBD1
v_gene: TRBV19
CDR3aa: CASTDAGQGIYEQYF
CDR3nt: TGTGCCAGTACAGATGCGGGACAGGGAATATACGAGCAGTACTTC

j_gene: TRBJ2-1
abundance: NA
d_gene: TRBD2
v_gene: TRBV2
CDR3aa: CASSESGRSYNEQFF
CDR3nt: TGTGCCAGCAGTGAGAGCGGGAGGTCCTACAATGAGCAGTTCTTC

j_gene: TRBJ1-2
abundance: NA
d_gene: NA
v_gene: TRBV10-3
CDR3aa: CAIGIQGHYGYTF
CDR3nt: TGTGCCATCGGCATACAAGGTCATTATGGCTACACCTTC

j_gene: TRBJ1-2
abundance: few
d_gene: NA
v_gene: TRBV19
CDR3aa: CASSTSTGNYGYTF
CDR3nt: TGTGCCAGTAGTACCTCGACAGGCAACTATGGCTACACCTTC